The 20 T cell receptor beta chains below come from one sample, sequenced in a study of blood T cell repertoires in COVID-19. Assay: immunoSEQ multiplex PCR; the TCRdb copy retains only in-frame clones and omits some. The profile shows over 100,000 clones, approximately 83% of them singletons. Sequencing used peripheral blood. The receptor set was obtained from a woman between 65 and 79 years old with acute or convalescent COVID-19.

CDR3 in amino acids: CASTSRGGLGEKLFF. The CDR3 DNA follows: TGTGCCAGCACCTCTCGGGGGGGACTCGGTGAAAAACTGTTTTTT. This rearrangement joins TRBV5-4 to TRBJ1-4; weak D call: TRBD1 (5 bases). The germline gives CDR1 SGHNT, CDR2 YYREEE (reference sequence). Trimming shortened V by 6 bases and J by 7 bases, and 19 bases separated the two germline ends. This CDR3 is 15 amino acids long.

CDR3 DNA: TGCGCCAGCAGCTTGGGAGGCGCCCGCAATTCACCCCTCCACTTT. Translated, it gives CASSLGGARNSPLHF. This chain uses TRBV5-1 with TRBJ1-6, with D uncertain. V lost 0 bases and J lost 7, with 11 bases in between. The CDR3 consists of 15 residues. Looked up from germline, CDR1 is SGHRS and CDR2 is YFSETQ.

The V call is TRBV4-1, the J call TRBJ2-2, with D hard to call. CDR1 and CDR2 from the germline V gene are MGHRA and YSYEKL. The V gene lost 5 bases and the J gene lost 2 bases, with 12 bases spanning the gap. The CDR3 spans 15 residues. Written as DNA, the CDR3 is TGCGCCAGCAGCTATCCGGTCCGAAACACCGGGGAGCTGTTTTTT. The encoded protein is CASSYPVRNTGELFF.

V gene TRBV5-5 combines with J gene TRBJ1-3; a possible D gene is TRBD1 (6 bases). The V end was cut by 2 bases, the J end by 4 bases, with 10 bases between. Looked up from germline, CDR1 is SGHKS and CDR2 is YYEKEE (reference sequence). The CDR3 spans 14 residues. DNA of the CDR3: TGTGCCAGCAGCTTTAAACAGGGAGGAAACACCATATATTTT. Its protein product is CASSFKQGGNTIYF.

J is TRBJ1-4 and V is TRBV2; TRBD1 matches 11 bases. CDR1 and CDR2 from the germline V gene are SNHLY and FYNNEI. CDR3 length: 14 amino acids. V lost 3 bases to trimming and J lost 7 bases; unmatched junction nucleotides: 1. The CDR3, as DNA: TGTGCCAGCAGTGATGGGACAGGGGGTGAAAAACTGTTTTTT. Protein product: CASSDGTGGEKLFF.

The CDR3 spells CASSEDRTTYEQYF. CDR3 nucleotide sequence: TGTGCCAGCAGCGAGGACAGGACAACCTACGAGCAGTACTTC. This chain joins TRBV5-6 and TRBJ2-7; the match to TRBD1 covers 7 bases. This CDR3 spans 14 amino acids. Germline V gene lookup returns CDR1 SGHDT and CDR2 YYEEEE. V was pared by 4 bases and J by 2 bases, with 6 bases of the junction left unmatched.

The rearrangement uses TRBV24-1 and TRBJ2-3; 8 bases match TRBD1. Germline lookup yields CDR1 KGHDR and CDR2 SFDVKD. V shed 3 bases, J shed 3 bases, and the junction held 1 base outside the gene matches. The CDR3 is made up of 14 amino acids. The CDR3 region has the DNA TGTGCCACCAGTGATCAGGGGGCAACAGATACGCAGTATTTT. This gives the protein CATSDQGATDTQYF.

The gene calls are TRBV7-8 and TRBJ2-5; D remains ambiguous. Trimming removed 0 bases at V and 5 bases at J, with 4 bases between. Germline-derived CDR1 and CDR2 are SGHVS and FQNEAQ. The CDR3 is made up of 12 amino acids. The CDR3 reads CASSLAGETQYF. CDR3 nucleotides: TGTGCCAGCAGCTTAGCCGGGGAGACCCAGTACTTC. Drawing the rest from reference TRBV7-8 and TRBJ2-5, the complete variable domain is GAGVSQSPRYKVAKRGQDVALRCDPISGHVSLFWYQQALGQGPEFLTYFQNEAQLDKSGLPSDRFFAERPEGSVSTLKIQRTQQEDSAVYLCASSLAGETQYFGPGTRLLVL.

The chain combines TRBV5-1 with TRBJ2-2, with 8 bases that match TRBD2. Germline V gene lookup returns CDR1 SGHRS and CDR2 YFSETQ. V lost 0 bases, J lost 2 bases, and 6 bases stayed unmatched. The CDR3 runs 17 residues. The DNA of the CDR3 is TGCGCCAGCAGCTTGGCGAGCGGGAGTACAAACACCGGGGAGCTGTTTTTT. Residues: CASSLASGSTNTGELFF. The full variable domain, rest sourced from reference TRBV5-1 and TRBJ2-2, is KAGVTQTPRYLIKTRGQQVTLSCSPISGHRSVSWYQQTPGQGLQFLFEYFSETQRNKGNFPGRFSGRQFSNSRSEMNVSTLELGDSALYLCASSLASGSTNTGELFFGEGSRLTVL.

This rearrangement joins TRBV27 to TRBJ2-6; 10 nucleotides match TRBD1. The J segment lost 2 bases and the V segment lost 6 bases, leaving 7 bases of the junction unmatched. CDR1 is MNHEY, CDR2 SMNVEV, per germline (reference sequence). This CDR3 is built from 17 residues. The CDR3 sequence: CASSAGTGVAGANVLTF. DNA of the CDR3: TGTGCCAGCAGCGCCGGGACAGGGGTAGCTGGGGCCAACGTCCTGACTTTC.

The CDR3 DNA follows: TGTGCCAGTCGTTCGGTTGCTTACAATGAGCAGTTCTTC. Protein product: CASRSVAYNEQFF. The gene calls are TRBV6-5 and TRBJ2-1; D remains ambiguous. Trimming removed 9 bases from V and 4 bases from J, with 13 bases in between. The germline V gene has CDR1 MNHEY and CDR2 SVGAGI. This CDR3 is built from 13 residues.

The chain combines TRBV11-2 with TRBJ2-5; D ambiguous. The ends were cut back, 0 bases at V and 5 bases at J, with 4 bases in the middle. The CDR3 sequence is 12 residues long. Per the germline V gene, CDR1 is SGHAT and CDR2 is FQNNGV. Written as DNA, the CDR3 is TGTGCCAGCAGCTTAGATATGGAGACCCAGTACTTC. Its translation: CASSLDMETQYF.

This clone was recorded a few times. This sequence joins TRBV14 and TRBJ2-2, with D hard to call. CDR1 SGHDN and CDR2 FVKESK come from the germline V gene. CDR3 size: 16 residues. V was trimmed by 0 bases and J by 2 bases, leaving 10 bases between them. Here the CDR3 DNA reads TGTGCCAGCAGCCAAGATATCGTATTCAACACCGGGGAGCTGTTTTTT. Its protein is CASSQDIVFNTGELFF.

The DNA of the CDR3 is TGTGCCAGCAGTGATCGAGGGAGTAAATCCTACAATGAGCAGTTCTTC. Protein sequence: CASSDRGSKSYNEQFF. V gene TRBV6-1 combines with J gene TRBJ2-1; perhaps TRBD2 as D (5 bases). Germline CDR1 MNHNS, CDR2 SASEGT. The CDR3 spans 16 residues. Trimming cost V 3 bases and J 1 base, with 13 bases left between them.

The CDR3 DNA sequence: TGTGCCAGCAGCCTTCGACAGGGACCTTACGAGCAGTACTTC. Translated, it gives CASSLRQGPYEQYF. The rearrangement joins TRBV7-2 to TRBJ2-7, with 7 bases fitting TRBD1. CDR1 is SGHTA, CDR2 FQGNSA, per germline. The CDR3 is 14 residues long. V shed 5 bases and J 4 bases; nucleotides not matched to a gene: 8.

The chain has TRBV2 and TRBJ1-2; 12 bases are a match to TRBD1. Germline V gene lookup returns CDR1 SNHLY and CDR2 FYNNEI. J lost 5 bases, V lost 6 bases, and 10 bases had no gene match. The CDR3 loop spans 16 amino acids. DNA of the CDR3: TGTGCCAGCAGGGGGGGACAGGGGGCCTCCTCTTATGGCTACACCTTC. Residues: CASRGGQGASSYGYTF. The full variable domain, in which reference TRBV2 and TRBJ1-2 provide the parts outside the CDR3, is EPEVTQTPSHQVTQMGQEVILRCVPISNHLYFYWYRQILGQKVEFLVSFYNNEISEKSEIFDDQFSVERPDGSNFTLKIRSTKLEDSAMYFCASRGGQGASSYGYTFGSGTRLTVV.

The gene calls are TRBV29-1 and TRBJ2-1; 9 nucleotides match TRBD2. CDR3 length: 15 amino acids. Looked up from germline, CDR1 is SQVTM and CDR2 is ANQGSEA. CDR3 sequence (DNA): TGCAGTTCAGGGCGGGAGGGTTCTACAATCAATGAGCAGTTCTTC. Encoded protein: CSSGREGSTINEQFF.

In this sample, this clone turned up a few times. The V call is TRBV11-3, the J call TRBJ2-2; 11 positions match TRBD2. J gave up 0 bases and V 1 base, and 7 bases lay outside the gene matches. Germline V CDR1 and CDR2: SGHNT, YENEEA. The CDR3 is 19 amino acids. CDR3 loop: CASSLGPTSGGPNTGELFF. The CDR3 DNA reads as TGTGCCAGCAGCTTAGGCCCCACTAGCGGGGGCCCGAACACCGGGGAGCTGTTTTTT.

This chain uses TRBV19 with TRBJ2-5; 12 bases align to TRBD2. Germline V gene data show CDR1 as LNHDA and CDR2 as SQIVND (reference sequence). J gave up 1 base and V 5 bases, and 8 bases lay outside the gene matches. The CDR3 runs to 17 residues. In nucleotides, the CDR3 is TGTGCCAGTAGTGTCACTAGCGGGGGGCCCCCCCAAGAGACCCAGTACTTC. Translation gives CASSVTSGGPPQETQYF.

The rearrangement links TRBV9 to TRBJ2-1; 9 bases are a match to TRBD2. The CDR3 totals 15 residues. The germline gives CDR1 SGDLS, CDR2 YYNGEE. V dropped 4 bases and J dropped 8; count of bases not matched to a gene: 10. The CDR3 spells CASSPSSGVGYEQFF. DNA for the CDR3: TGTGCCAGCAGCCCCTCTAGCGGGGTGGGGTATGAGCAGTTCTTC.